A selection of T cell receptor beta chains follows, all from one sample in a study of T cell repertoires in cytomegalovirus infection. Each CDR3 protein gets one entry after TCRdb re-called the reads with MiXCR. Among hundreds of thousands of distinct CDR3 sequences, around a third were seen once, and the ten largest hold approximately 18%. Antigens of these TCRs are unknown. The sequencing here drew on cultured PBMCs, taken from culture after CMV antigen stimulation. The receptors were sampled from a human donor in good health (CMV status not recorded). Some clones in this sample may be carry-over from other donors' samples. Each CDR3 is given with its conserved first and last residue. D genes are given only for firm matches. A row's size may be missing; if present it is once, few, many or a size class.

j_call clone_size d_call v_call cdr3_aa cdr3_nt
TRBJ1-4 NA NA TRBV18 CASSHRTRNHEKLFF TGTGCCAGCTCACACCGGACTCGCAACCATGAAAAACTGTTTTTT
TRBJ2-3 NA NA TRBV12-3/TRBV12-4 CASTQRRELGDTQYF TGTGCCAGCACCCAAAGGAGAGAACTGGGGGATACGCAGTATTTT
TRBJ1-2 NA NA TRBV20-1 CTSDSHPGGYTF TGCACCTCTGACAGCCATCCCGGGGGCTACACCTTC
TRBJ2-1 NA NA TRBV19 CASREGNNEQFF TGTGCCAGTAGAGAGGGGAACAATGAGCAGTTCTTC
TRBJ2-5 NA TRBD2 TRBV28 CASSRRGSGAASLYF TGTGCCAGCAGTCGTCGCGGTAGCGGGGCCGCATCGCTGTACTTC
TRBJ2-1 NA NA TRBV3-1 CASSQGRYEQFF TGTGCCAGCAGCCAAGGACGCTATGAGCAGTTCTTC
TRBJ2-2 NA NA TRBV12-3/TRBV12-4 CASSLRGYGELFF TGTGCCAGCAGTTTAAGGGGGTACGGGGAGCTGTTTTTT
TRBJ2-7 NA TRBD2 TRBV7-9 CASSHNGASGIEQYF TGTGCCAGCAGCCATAACGGGGCTAGCGGGATCGAGCAGTACTTC
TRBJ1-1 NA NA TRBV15 CATRASFSGMNTEAFF TGTGCCACCAGGGCTAGTTTTTCGGGGATGAACACTGAAGCTTTCTTT
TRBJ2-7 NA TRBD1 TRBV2 CASSEYGRGSGQQYF TGTGCCAGCAGTGAATATGGCAGGGGGAGTGGACAGCAGTACTTC
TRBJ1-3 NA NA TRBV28 CASSFGRTRNTIYF TGTGCCAGCAGTTTCGGGCGGACCCGAAACACCATATATTTT
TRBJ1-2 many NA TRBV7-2 CASSSQARDGYTF TGTGCCAGCAGCTCACAGGCTCGGGATGGCTACACCTTC
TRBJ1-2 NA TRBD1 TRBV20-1 CSAFPGQGEGYTF TGCAGTGCTTTTCCCGGACAGGGCGAAGGCTACACCTTC
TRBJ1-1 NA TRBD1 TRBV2 CASSLETGLDPEAFF TGTGCCAGCAGCCTAGAGACAGGGTTGGACCCTGAAGCTTTCTTT
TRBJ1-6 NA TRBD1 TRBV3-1 CASSQDRGGAGGSPLHF TGTGCCAGCAGCCAAGACAGAGGGGGCGCGGGGGGATCACCCCTCCACTTT
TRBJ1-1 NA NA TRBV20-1 CSRGLNTEAFF TGCAGTCGAGGGTTGAACACTGAAGCTTTCTTT
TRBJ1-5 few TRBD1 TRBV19 CASTTGFDQPQHF TGTGCCAGTACGACAGGGTTCGATCAGCCCCAGCATTTT